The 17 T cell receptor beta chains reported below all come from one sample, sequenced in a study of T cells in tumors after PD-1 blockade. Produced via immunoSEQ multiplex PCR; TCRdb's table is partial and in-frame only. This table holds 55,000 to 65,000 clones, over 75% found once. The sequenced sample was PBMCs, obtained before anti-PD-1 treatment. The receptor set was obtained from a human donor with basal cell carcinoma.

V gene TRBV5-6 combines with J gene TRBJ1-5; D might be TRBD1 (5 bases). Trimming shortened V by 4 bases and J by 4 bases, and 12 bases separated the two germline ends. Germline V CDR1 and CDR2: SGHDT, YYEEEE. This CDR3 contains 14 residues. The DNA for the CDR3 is TGTGCCAGCAGCCCATCGACAGAAAATCAGCCCCAGCATTTT. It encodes CASSPSTENQPQHF.

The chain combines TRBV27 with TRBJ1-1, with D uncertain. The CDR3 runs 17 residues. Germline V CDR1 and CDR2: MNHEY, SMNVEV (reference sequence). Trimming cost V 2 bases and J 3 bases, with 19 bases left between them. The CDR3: CASSLGGVRRADTEAFF. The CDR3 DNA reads TGTGCCAGCAGTTTAGGTGGGGTTCGGAGGGCTGACACTGAAGCTTTCTTT.

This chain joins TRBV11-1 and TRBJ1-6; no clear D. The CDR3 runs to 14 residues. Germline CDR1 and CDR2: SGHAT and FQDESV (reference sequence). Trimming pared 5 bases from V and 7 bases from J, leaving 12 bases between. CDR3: CASSRGRTNSPLHF. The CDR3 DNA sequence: TGTGCCAGCAGCCGCGGACGGACGAATTCACCCCTCCACTTT.

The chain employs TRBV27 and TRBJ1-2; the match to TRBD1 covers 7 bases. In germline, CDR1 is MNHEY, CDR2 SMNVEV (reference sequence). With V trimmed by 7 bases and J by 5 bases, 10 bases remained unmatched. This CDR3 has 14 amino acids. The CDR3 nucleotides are TGTGCCAGCACCAGCAACAGGGGTGGTTATGGCTACACCTTC. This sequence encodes CASTSNRGGYGYTF.

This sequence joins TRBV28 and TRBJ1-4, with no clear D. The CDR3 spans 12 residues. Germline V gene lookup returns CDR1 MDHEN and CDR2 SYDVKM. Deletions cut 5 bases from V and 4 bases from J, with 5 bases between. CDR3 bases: TGTGCCAGCAGTAGTAATAATGAAAAACTGTTTTTT. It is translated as CASSSNNEKLFF. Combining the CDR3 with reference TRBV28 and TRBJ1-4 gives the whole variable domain DVKVTQSSRYLVKRTGEKVFLECVQDMDHENMFWYRQDPGLGLRLIYFSYDVKMKEKGDIPEGYSVSREKKERFSLILESASTNQTSMYLCASSSNNEKLFFGSGTQLSVL.

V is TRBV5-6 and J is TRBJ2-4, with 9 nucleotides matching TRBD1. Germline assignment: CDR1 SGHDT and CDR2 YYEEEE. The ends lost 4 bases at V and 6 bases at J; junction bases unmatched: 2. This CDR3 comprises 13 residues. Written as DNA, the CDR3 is TGTGCCAGCAGCGGGGACAGGGCAAACATTCAGTACTTC. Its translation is CASSGDRANIQYF.

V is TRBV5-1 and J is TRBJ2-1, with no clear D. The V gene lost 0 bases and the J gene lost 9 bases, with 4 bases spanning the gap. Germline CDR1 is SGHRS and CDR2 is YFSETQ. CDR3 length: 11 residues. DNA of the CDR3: TGCGCCAGCAGCTTGGCGGGTGAGCAGTTCTTC. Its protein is CASSLAGEQFF.

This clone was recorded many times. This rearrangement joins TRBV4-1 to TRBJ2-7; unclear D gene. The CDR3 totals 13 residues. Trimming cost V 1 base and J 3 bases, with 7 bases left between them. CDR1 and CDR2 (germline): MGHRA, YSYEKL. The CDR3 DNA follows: TGCGCCAGCAGCCAAGCACAAGGCTACGAGCAGTACTTC. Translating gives CASSQAQGYEQYF.

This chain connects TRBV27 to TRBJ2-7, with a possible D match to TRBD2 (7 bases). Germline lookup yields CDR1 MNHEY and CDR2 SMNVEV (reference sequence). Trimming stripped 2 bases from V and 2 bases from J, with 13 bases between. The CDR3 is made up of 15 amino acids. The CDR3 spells CASSLKQGGAYEQYF. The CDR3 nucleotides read TGTGCCAGCAGTTTAAAACAGGGAGGGGCCTACGAGCAGTACTTC.

CDR3 coding DNA: TGTGCCAGCAGCTTGGATCTAGGCGAGCAGTACTTC. As protein: CASSLDLGEQYF. The rearrangement joins TRBV5-6 to TRBJ2-7, with no clear D. The germline V gene encodes CDR1 SGHDT and CDR2 YYEEEE. The V and J ends lost 0 bases and 6 bases respectively, with 7 bases between them. The CDR3 contains 12 residues.

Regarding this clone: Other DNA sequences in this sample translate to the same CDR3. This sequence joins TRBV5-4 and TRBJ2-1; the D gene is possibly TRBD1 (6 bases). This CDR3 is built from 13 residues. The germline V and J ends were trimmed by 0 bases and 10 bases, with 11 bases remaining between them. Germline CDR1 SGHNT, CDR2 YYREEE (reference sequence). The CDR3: CASSLVNTGEQFF. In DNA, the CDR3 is TGTGCCAGCAGCTTGGTCAACACAGGGGAGCAGTTCTTC. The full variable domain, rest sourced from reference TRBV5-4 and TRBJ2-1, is ETGVTQSPTHLIKTRGQQVTLRCSSQSGHNTVSWYQQALGQGPQFIFQYYREEENGRGNFPPRFSGLQFPNYSSELNVNALELDDSALYLCASSLVNTGEQFFGPGTRLTVL.

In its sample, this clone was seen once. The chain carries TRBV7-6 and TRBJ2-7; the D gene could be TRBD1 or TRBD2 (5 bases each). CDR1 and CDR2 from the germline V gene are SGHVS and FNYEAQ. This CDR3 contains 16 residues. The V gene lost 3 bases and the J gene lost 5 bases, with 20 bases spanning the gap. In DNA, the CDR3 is TGTGCCAGCAGCTTGACTCCAGGGAGAAAAGCCGACGAGCAGTACTTC. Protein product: CASSLTPGRKADEQYF.

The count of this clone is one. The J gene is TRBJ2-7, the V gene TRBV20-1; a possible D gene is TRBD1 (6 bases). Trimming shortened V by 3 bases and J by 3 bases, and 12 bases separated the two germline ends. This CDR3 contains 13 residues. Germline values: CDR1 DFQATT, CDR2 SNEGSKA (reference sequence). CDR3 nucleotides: TGCAGTGCTAGTCCAGGACAGAACTACGAGCAGTACTTC. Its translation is CSASPGQNYEQYF.

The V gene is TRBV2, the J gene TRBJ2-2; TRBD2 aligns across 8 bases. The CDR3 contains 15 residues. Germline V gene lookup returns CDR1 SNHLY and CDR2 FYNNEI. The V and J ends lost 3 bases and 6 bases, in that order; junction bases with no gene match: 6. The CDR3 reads CASSEAGGNPGELFF. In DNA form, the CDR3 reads TGTGCCAGCAGTGAGGCGGGGGGCAACCCCGGGGAGCTGTTTTTT.

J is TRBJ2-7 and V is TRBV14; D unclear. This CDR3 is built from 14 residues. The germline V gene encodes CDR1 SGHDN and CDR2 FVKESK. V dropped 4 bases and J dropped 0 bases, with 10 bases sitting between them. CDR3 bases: TGTGCCAGCAGCCTACTTGCGGACTCCTACGAGCAGTACTTC. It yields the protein CASSLLADSYEQYF.

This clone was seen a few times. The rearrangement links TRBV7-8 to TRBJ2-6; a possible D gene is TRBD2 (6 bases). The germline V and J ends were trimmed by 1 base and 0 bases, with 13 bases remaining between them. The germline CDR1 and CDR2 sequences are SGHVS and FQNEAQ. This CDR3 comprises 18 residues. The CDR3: CASSLVGGISSGANVLTF. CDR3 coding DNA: TGTGCCAGCAGCTTAGTTGGAGGGATAAGCTCTGGGGCCAACGTCCTGACTTTC.

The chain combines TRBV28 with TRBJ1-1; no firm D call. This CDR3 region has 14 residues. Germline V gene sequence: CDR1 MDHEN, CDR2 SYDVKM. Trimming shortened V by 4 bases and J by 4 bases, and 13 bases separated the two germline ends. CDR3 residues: CASSYFGRITEAFF. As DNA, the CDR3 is TGTGCCAGCAGTTACTTCGGGAGAATCACTGAAGCTTTCTTT.